The TCR beta chain under discussion was sequenced for a study of blood T cell repertoires in COVID-19. Study-level background: T cells, B-cell-depleted T cells, or PBMCs supplied cDNA or gDNA.

The V and J ends lost 3 bases and 8 bases respectively, with 13 bases between them. CDR1 WSHSY and CDR2 SAAADI come from the germline V gene. There are 13 residues in the CDR3. Methods used by the authors: Reference gene primer amplification yielded estimated nucleated cell counts. Libraries were prepared by immunoSEQ multiplex PCR; TCRdb keeps only in-frame clonotypes and omits some of them. V and J calls and clone size are those listed in that table; D and trimming were worked out from the DNA. Of 85,000 to 130,000 clones listed, roughly 80% are singletons. The chain employs TRBV10-2 and TRBJ1-2, with D possibly matching TRBD1 (5 bases). This TCR was recovered from a woman aged 55-69 years with acute or convalescent COVID-19. Material for sequencing was peripheral blood. CDR3 DNA sequence: TGCGCCAGCAGTGAAACCAGGGTGGGAGGCTACACCTTC. Its translation: CASSETRVGGYTF.